The 32 T cell receptor beta chains below come from one sample, sequenced in a study of blood T cell repertoires in COVID-19. The method was immunoSEQ multiplex PCR; TCRdb's version includes in-frame clones alone and lacks a portion of them. The sample includes 85,000 to 110,000 clones, 88% of them seen just once. Sequenced material: peripheral blood. The receptors come from a human donor in a cohort sampled during active COVID-19.

The chain carries TRBV4-1 and TRBJ2-1; 7 bases map to TRBD2. The CDR3 loop spans 16 amino acids. Germline assignment: CDR1 MGHRA and CDR2 YSYEKL. J lost 2 bases, V lost 4 bases, and 8 bases had no gene match. The CDR3 DNA sequence: TGCGCCAGCAGCCGGACCACTAGCGCCGCCTACAATGAGCAGTTCTTC. Translated: CASSRTTSAAYNEQFF.

The V gene is TRBV4-2, the J gene TRBJ2-7; TRBD2 matches 7 bases. The CDR3 sequence is 15 residues long. Germline values: CDR1 LGHNA, CDR2 YNFKEQ. V was pared by 0 bases and J by 2 bases, with 4 bases of the junction left unmatched. Written as DNA, the CDR3 is TGTGCCAGCAGCCAAGAGGGGGGGAACCCCTACGAGCAGTACTTC. Translated: CASSQEGGNPYEQYF.

The rearrangement links TRBV6-5 to TRBJ1-2, with D maybe TRBD1 (5 bases). V shed 3 bases and J shed 3 bases, with 14 bases lying between them. Germline loops: CDR1 MNHEY, CDR2 SVGAGI. CDR3 length: 15 amino acids. CDR3 sequence (DNA): TGTGCCAGCAGTTATCTCGACAGCGCTTACTATGGCTACACCTTC. Translated, it gives CASSYLDSAYYGYTF.

The genes are TRBV9 and TRBJ2-6; 9 nucleotides match TRBD2. Losses at the gene ends were 7 bases for V and 0 bases for J; bases not matched to a gene: 5. Germline V lookup: CDR1 SGDLS, CDR2 YYNGEE. This CDR3 is built from 16 residues. CDR3 amino acids: CASHSGSYSGANVLTF. The CDR3 nucleotides read TGTGCCAGCCATAGCGGGAGCTACTCTGGGGCCAACGTCCTGACTTTC.

The gene calls are TRBV20-1 and TRBJ1-4, with a weak D call TRBD1 (6 bases). Germline V gene sequence: CDR1 DFQATT, CDR2 SNEGSKA (reference sequence). The CDR3 totals 11 residues. V was shortened by 6 bases and J by 11 bases, with 13 bases between the two germline ends. In DNA, the CDR3 is TGCAGTGCCCCCACAGGGAAGAAACTGTTTTTT. Its translation: CSAPTGKKLFF.

The chain has TRBV11-2 and TRBJ2-3; tentative D call: TRBD1 (5 bases). The ends were cut back, 1 base at V and 4 bases at J, with 12 bases in the middle. The CDR3 runs to 15 residues. The germline V gene has CDR1 SGHAT and CDR2 FQNNGV. The CDR3 sequence is CASSLGGPGADTQYF. CDR3 in DNA: TGTGCCAGCAGCTTAGGGGGCCCCGGAGCAGATACGCAGTATTTT.

The chain has TRBV11-2 and TRBJ1-2; D uncertain. The germline CDR1 and CDR2 sequences are SGHAT and FQNNGV. V was clipped by 5 bases and J by 5 bases, with 15 bases between them. The CDR3 covers 14 residues. In DNA, the CDR3 is TGTGCCAGCAGCCCAACGCGAGGGAGTTATGGCTACACCTTC. Amino acids: CASSPTRGSYGYTF.

The chain joins TRBV24-1 to TRBJ1-5; no clear D gene. There are 12 residues in the CDR3. Germline lookup yields CDR1 KGHDR and CDR2 SFDVKD. Deletions cut 4 bases from V and 8 bases from J, with 8 bases between. The CDR3 DNA sequence: TGTGCCACCAGTGACCGAGGAGAGCCCCAGCATTTT. As protein: CATSDRGEPQHF.

The chain recombines TRBV28 with TRBJ1-1, with D unresolved. The CDR3 is 11 residues long. Trimming took off 5 bases at V and 9 bases at J, with 10 bases between the two ends. Germline V gives CDR1 MDHEN, CDR2 SYDVKM. CDR3 loop: CASSRNLQAFF. As DNA, the CDR3 is TGTGCCAGCAGTCGCAACTTGCAAGCTTTCTTT.

V usage is TRBV6-5 and J usage is TRBJ1-3, with no clear D. CDR3 length: 14 residues. V gave up 8 bases and J gave up 0 bases, with 11 bases separating them. Germline CDR1 reads MNHEY; CDR2 reads SVGAGI. CDR3 amino acids: CASCRGTSGNTIYF. For the CDR3, the DNA is TGTGCCAGCTGCCGGGGAACCTCTGGAAACACCATATATTTT.

This clone was seen more than once but under ten times. The chain combines TRBV3-1 (or the pseudogene TRBV3-2) with TRBJ1-2; 10 nucleotides line up with TRBD1. This CDR3 comprises 15 residues. The ends lost 0 bases at V and 8 bases at J; junction bases unmatched: 6. Germline V gene lookup returns CDR1 LGHDT and CDR2 YNNKEL (reference sequence). The CDR3 bases are TGTGCCAGCAGCCAAGATCGTCGGACAGGGGGAGGCTACACCTTC. Protein: CASSQDRRTGGGYTF.

The CDR3 DNA reads as TGCAGTGCTGGTGGGACTAGCGGTTCCTACGAGCAGTACTTC. Translation: CSAGGTSGSYEQYF. The V gene is TRBV20-1, the J gene TRBJ2-7; 11 nucleotides match TRBD2. The CDR3 has 14 residues. J gave up 1 base and V 5 bases, and 4 bases lay outside the gene matches. CDR1 is DFQATT and CDR2 is SNEGSKA in the germline V gene (reference sequence).

The chain joins TRBV7-3 to TRBJ2-3, with 7 bases aligning to TRBD2. The CDR3 length is 15 residues. The germline gives CDR1 SGHTA, CDR2 FQGTGA. V dropped 2 bases and J dropped 4; count of bases not matched to a gene: 6. As DNA, the CDR3 is TGTGCCAGCAGCTTAGTAGGGACTAATGCAGATACGCAGTATTTT. Its protein product is CASSLVGTNADTQYF. The full variable domain, with the rest looked up from reference TRBV7-3 and TRBJ2-3, is GAGVSQTPSNKVTEKGKYVELRCDPISGHTALYWYRQSLGQGPEFLIYFQGTGAADDSGLPNDRFFAVRPEGSVSTLKIQRTERGDSAVYLCASSLVGTNADTQYFGPGTRLTVL.

The CDR3 loop is CASSFIGSGFGTGELFF. DNA of the CDR3: TGTGCCAGCAGTTTCATAGGGTCAGGGTTTGGCACCGGGGAGCTGTTTTTT. This sequence joins TRBV28 and TRBJ2-2; TRBD1 might be the D (5 bases). CDR3 size: 17 residues. V lost 3 bases to trimming and J lost 4 bases, with 18 bases between them. Germline V gene sequence: CDR1 MDHEN, CDR2 SYDVKM. Using reference TRBV28 and TRBJ2-2 for the parts outside the CDR3, the full variable domain is DVKVTQSSRYLVKRTGEKVFLECVQDMDHENMFWYRQDPGLGLRLIYFSYDVKMKEKGDIPEGYSVSREKKERFSLILESASTNQTSMYLCASSFIGSGFGTGELFFGEGSRLTVL.

The CDR3 sequence: CSTGTGYGYTF. CDR3 coding DNA: TGCAGTACCGGGACAGGCTATGGCTACACCTTC. This rearrangement joins TRBV20-1 to TRBJ1-2; 8 positions agree with TRBD1. The germline V gene encodes CDR1 DFQATT and CDR2 SNEGSKA (reference sequence). The CDR3 covers 11 residues. The junction had 3 bases not matched to a gene; V was cut back by 8 bases and J by 4 bases.

This sequence joins TRBV27 and TRBJ1-4; weak D call: TRBD1 (6 bases). Germline CDR1 reads MNHEY; CDR2 reads SMNVEV (reference sequence). The CDR3 extends over 16 amino acids. Trimming removed 6 bases at V and 0 bases at J, with 14 bases between. CDR3 nucleotides: TGTGCCAGCAGCCCCGGACAGTTTGCAACTAATGAAAAACTGTTTTTT. It codes for CASSPGQFATNEKLFF.

The CDR3 DNA sequence: TGCGCCAGCAGCTTGTTATCGGGGCAAGAGACCCAGTACTTC. It codes for CASSLLSGQETQYF. V and J are TRBV5-1 and TRBJ2-5; maybe TRBD2 (5 bases). V was pared by 1 base and J by 2 bases, with 9 bases between. Germline lookup yields CDR1 SGHRS and CDR2 YFSETQ. This CDR3 is built from 14 residues.

This clone occurred once. This chain connects TRBV12-3 or TRBV12-4 to TRBJ1-1; D ambiguous. The CDR3 totals 13 residues. The V end was cut by 3 bases, the J end by 6 bases, with 11 bases between. The CDR3 DNA sequence: TGTGCCAGCAGTTTTGTCCCGGAGGCTGAAGCTTTCTTT. Its translation: CASSFVPEAEAFF.

In DNA form, the CDR3 reads TGTGCCAGCAGCCCCGAACATTGGGCAGAAGCTTTCTTT. Protein sequence: CASSPEHWAEAFF. J is TRBJ1-1 and V is TRBV6-2 or TRBV6-3; D ambiguous. The V end was cut by 6 bases, the J end by 8 bases, with 16 bases between. Germline CDR1 reads MNHEY; CDR2 reads SVGEGT. The CDR3 has 13 amino acids.

Only one count was recorded for this clone. This chain joins TRBV29-1 and TRBJ2-3; 8 bases are shared with TRBD2. This CDR3 has 13 amino acids. The V and J ends lost 6 bases and 3 bases, in that order; junction bases with no gene match: 5. The germline V gene has CDR1 SQVTM and CDR2 ANQGSEA. The DNA of the CDR3 is TGCAGCGTCGACCCGGGGGGGACAGATACGCAGTATTTT. It translates to CSVDPGGTDTQYF.

The rearrangement uses TRBV5-1 and TRBJ2-5; 9 nucleotides align to TRBD1. The germline CDR1 and CDR2 sequences are SGHRS and YFSETQ. This CDR3 is built from 15 residues. With 2 bases clipped from V and 7 bases from J, the junction kept 9 bases outside the gene matches. Here the CDR3 reads CASSLAGQGIGTQYF. In nucleotides, the CDR3 is TGCGCCAGCAGCTTAGCAGGACAGGGGATAGGGACCCAGTACTTC.

The gene calls are TRBV11-2 and TRBJ2-1; 8 nucleotides line up with TRBD2. CDR3 length: 15 amino acids. Germline V CDR1 and CDR2: SGHAT, FQNNGV. V dropped 5 bases and J dropped 0; count of bases not matched to a gene: 3. The CDR3 loop is CASSTTSGSYNEQFF. In nucleotides, the CDR3 is TGTGCCAGCAGCACTACTAGCGGCTCCTACAATGAGCAGTTCTTC.

The rearrangement links TRBV5-4 to TRBJ2-5, with D possibly TRBD2 on 6 matching bases. From germline, CDR1 is SGHNT and CDR2 YYREEE (reference sequence). The CDR3 extends over 14 amino acids. The ends were cut back, 4 bases at V and 1 base at J, with 11 bases in the middle. CDR3 bases: TGTGCCAGCAGCCTCTCCGGGAGCCAAGAGACCCAGTACTTC. This encodes CASSLSGSQETQYF.

The V gene is TRBV27, the J gene TRBJ2-6, with unresolved D. This CDR3 contains 15 residues. Trimming removed 4 bases from V and 1 base from J, with 8 bases in between. Germline assignment: CDR1 MNHEY and CDR2 SMNVEV (reference sequence). The CDR3 DNA reads TGTGCCAGCAGTTCATATAGTTCTGGGGCCAACGTCCTGACTTTC. Translated: CASSSYSSGANVLTF.

This clone was found once. V usage is TRBV30 and J usage is TRBJ2-1, with D possibly matching TRBD2 (5 bases). The CDR3 sequence is 14 residues long. Per germline, CDR1 GTSNPN and CDR2 SVGIG (reference sequence). V was shortened by 6 bases and J by 4 bases, with 16 bases between the two germline ends. DNA of the CDR3: TGTGCCTGCGTTTTTAGCGTGGCGTACAATGAGCAGTTCTTC. Translation: CACVFSVAYNEQFF. The full variable domain, rest sourced from reference TRBV30 and TRBJ2-1, is SQTIHQWPATLVQPVGSPLSLECTVEGTSNPNLYWYRQAAGRGLQLLFYSVGIGQISSEVPQNLSASRPQDRQFILSSKKLLLSDSGFYLCACVFSVAYNEQFFGPGTRLTVL.

The chain couples TRBV5-1 to TRBJ1-6; the D gene is possibly TRBD1 (6 bases). The CDR3 runs 16 residues. With 4 bases removed from V and 9 bases from J, the gap between germline ends came to 20 bases. The germline gives CDR1 SGHRS, CDR2 YFSETQ. The chain's CDR3 is CASSPSWGRGSSPLHF. The CDR3 DNA reads as TGCGCCAGCAGCCCCTCTTGGGGGCGCGGGTCTTCACCCCTCCACTTT.

This clone was counted only a few times. This rearrangement joins TRBV7-9 to TRBJ1-6; D may be TRBD1 (6 bases). V was shortened by 3 bases and J by 8 bases, with 11 bases between the two germline ends. The CDR3 has 14 amino acids. Germline V CDR1 and CDR2: SEHNR, FQNEAQ (reference sequence). The CDR3 DNA is TGTGCCAGCAGCTTCAGGGGAAGTGATTCACCCCTCCACTTT. It encodes CASSFRGSDSPLHF. Full variable domain (rest looked up from reference TRBV7-9 and TRBJ1-6): DTGVSQNPRHKITKRGQNVTFRCDPISEHNRLYWYRQTLGQGPEFLTYFQNEAQLEKSRLLSDRFSAERPKGSFSTLEIQRTEQGDSAMYLCASSFRGSDSPLHFGNGTRLTVT.

This rearrangement joins TRBV5-5 to TRBJ1-1; a weak D match, TRBD1 (5 bases). Germline values: CDR1 SGHKS, CDR2 YYEKEE (reference sequence). Trimming took off 3 bases at V and 4 bases at J, with 10 bases between the two ends. The CDR3 covers 13 residues. The CDR3 DNA follows: TGTGCCAGCAGCTCAGCGGGACGCACTGAAGCTTTCTTT. Amino acid sequence: CASSSAGRTEAFF.

The chain recombines TRBV27 with TRBJ2-3; TRBD2 agrees at 11 bases. This CDR3 spans 15 amino acids. The germline V gene encodes CDR1 MNHEY and CDR2 SMNVEV (reference sequence). V shed 2 bases and J 7 bases; nucleotides not matched to a gene: 5. Here the CDR3 reads CASSLTSGSGHTQYF. For the CDR3, the DNA is TGTGCCAGCAGTTTAACTAGCGGGAGTGGACATACGCAGTATTTT.

The genes are TRBV6-1 and TRBJ2-7; D call uncertain. The CDR3 is 12 amino acids. Trimming left V 2 bases short and J 2 bases short, with 4 bases between. Germline CDR1 MNHNS, CDR2 SASEGT. CDR3 in amino acids: CASSETAYEQYF. CDR3 DNA: TGTGCCAGCAGTGAAACAGCCTACGAGCAGTACTTC.

This clone was seen just once. The chain employs TRBV9 and TRBJ2-7, with 8 bases that match TRBD1. CDR3 size: 12 residues. Germline loops: CDR1 SGDLS, CDR2 YYNGEE. V shed 3 bases, J shed 7 bases, and the junction held 3 bases outside the gene matches. The CDR3 sequence is CASSARDREQYF. Here the CDR3 DNA reads TGTGCCAGCAGCGCCCGGGACAGGGAGCAGTACTTC.

J is TRBJ1-1 and V is TRBV12-3 or TRBV12-4; possible D gene TRBD1, 5 bases. The germline V and J ends were trimmed by 2 bases and 7 bases, with 11 bases remaining between them. The CDR3 totals 13 residues. As DNA, the CDR3 is TGTGCCAGCAGTTTATTGCGGCAGGGTGAAGCTTTCTTT. Translating gives CASSLLRQGEAFF.